The next 32 T cell receptor beta chains were all read from a single sample in a study of blood T cell repertoires in COVID-19. TCRdb keeps only in-frame clones here, not all; method: immunoSEQ multiplex PCR. The sample carries about 120,000 clones, approximately 89% recorded once. Sequenced material: peripheral blood. These receptors were collected from a woman in her 70s with COVID-19, enrolled during active disease.

The V call is TRBV29-1, the J call TRBJ2-6; the D gene is possibly TRBD2 (5 bases). The CDR3 runs 14 residues. Germline-derived CDR1 and CDR2 are SQVTM and ANQGSEA. V lost 4 bases and J lost 4, with 11 bases in between. CDR3 sequence reads: CSVGGNPGANVLTF. CDR3 in DNA: TGCAGCGTTGGAGGGAATCCCGGGGCCAACGTCCTGACTTTC.

This chain links TRBV18 with TRBJ2-1, with 8 bases identical to TRBD2. From germline, CDR1 is KGHSH and CDR2 LQKENI. V dropped 1 base and J dropped 7; count of bases not matched to a gene: 12. This CDR3 is built from 17 residues. The CDR3 reads CASSPRYVGGALNEQFF. Here the CDR3 DNA reads TGTGCCAGCTCACCACGCTATGTCGGGGGGGCCCTGAATGAGCAGTTCTTC.

This clone has more than one count but fewer than ten. The chain employs TRBV19 and TRBJ2-5, with 7 bases lining up with TRBD1. The trim removed 5 bases at V and 2 bases at J, leaving 5 bases unmatched. The CDR3 totals 14 residues. CDR1 and CDR2 from the germline V gene are LNHDA and SQIVND (reference sequence). CDR3 residues: CASSSTGAQETQYF. The CDR3 nucleotides read TGTGCCAGTAGTTCAACAGGGGCTCAAGAGACCCAGTACTTC.

This clone occurred once. The V and J genes are TRBV7-8 and TRBJ1-6; 8 bases fit TRBD1. This CDR3 region has 16 residues. V trimming: 1 base; J trimming: 10 bases; junction bases outside the gene matches: 9. CDR1 and CDR2 (germline): SGHVS, FQNEAQ. The CDR3, as DNA: TGTGCCAGCAGCTTAGAATTGACAGGGGTGAGGTCACCCCTCCACTTT. Translated, it gives CASSLELTGVRSPLHF.

The chain recombines TRBV3-1 (or the pseudogene TRBV3-2) with TRBJ2-7, with D perhaps TRBD1 (6 bases). The germline CDR1 and CDR2 sequences are LGHDT and YNNKEL (reference sequence). Trimming took 1 base from V and 1 from J, leaving 11 bases between them. The CDR3 is 15 residues long. This chain's CDR3 is CASSQVWQGSYEQYF. The CDR3 DNA reads TGTGCCAGCAGCCAAGTTTGGCAGGGGTCCTACGAGCAGTACTTC.

J is TRBJ2-1 and V is TRBV5-1, with TRBD1 matching over 7 bases. This CDR3 region has 16 residues. The V and J ends lost 4 bases and 9 bases, in that order; junction bases with no gene match: 16. Looked up from germline, CDR1 is SGHRS and CDR2 is YFSETQ. The CDR3 DNA is TGCGCCAGCAGCCCGGGCCTGGGACAGACTTTCGGTGAGCAGTTCTTC. Residues: CASSPGLGQTFGEQFF.

The chain couples TRBV19 to TRBJ1-2; 9 bases are a match to TRBD1. Per the germline V gene, CDR1 is LNHDA and CDR2 is SQIVND (reference sequence). The junction had 10 bases not matched to a gene; V was cut back by 3 bases and J by 8 bases. CDR3 length equals 15 residues. As DNA, the CDR3 is TGTGCCAGTAGTATTTGTACAGACAGGGGGTGCGGCTACACCTTC. It encodes CASSICTDRGCGYTF.

The CDR3 sequence: CASSLGTGGWETQYF. In nucleotides, the CDR3 is TGTGCCAGCAGTCTCGGGACAGGGGGTTGGGAGACCCAGTACTTC. The chain recombines TRBV28 with TRBJ2-5; 11 positions agree with TRBD1. This CDR3 contains 15 residues. V was pared by 5 bases and J by 5 bases, with 7 bases of the junction left unmatched. Germline CDR1 and CDR2: MDHEN and SYDVKM. The full variable domain, completed using reference TRBV28 and TRBJ2-5, is DVKVTQSSRYLVKRTGEKVFLECVQDMDHENMFWYRQDPGLGLRLIYFSYDVKMKEKGDIPEGYSVSREKKERFSLILESASTNQTSMYLCASSLGTGGWETQYFGPGTRLLVL.

The CDR3 loop reads CASSSAWGEADTQYF. CDR3 nucleotide sequence: TGTGCCAGCAGCTCGGCGTGGGGCGAAGCAGATACGCAGTATTTT. The gene calls are TRBV5-4 and TRBJ2-3, with TRBD1 as a possible D gene (5 bases). CDR3 length: 15 residues. The V and J ends lost 3 bases and 4 bases respectively, with 15 bases between them. In germline, CDR1 is SGHNT, CDR2 YYREEE (reference sequence). The variable domain in full, with the rest retrieved from reference TRBV5-4 and TRBJ2-3, is ETGVTQSPTHLIKTRGQQVTLRCSSQSGHNTVSWYQQALGQGPQFIFQYYREEENGRGNFPPRFSGLQFPNYSSELNVNALELDDSALYLCASSSAWGEADTQYFGPGTRLTVL.

This clone was counted between two and nine times. J is TRBJ1-4 and V is TRBV3-1 (or the pseudogene TRBV3-2); the D gene is possibly TRBD1 (6 bases). Trimming took 1 base from V and 1 from J, leaving 10 bases between them. The germline V gene has CDR1 LGHDT and CDR2 YNNKEL (reference sequence). The CDR3 spans 16 residues. The DNA for the CDR3 is TGTGCCAGCAGCCAAGGTGCAGGGGTAACTAATGAAAAACTGTTTTTT. The encoded protein is CASSQGAGVTNEKLFF.

The genes are TRBV11-3 and TRBJ1-6; a weak D match, TRBD1 (6 bases). V gave up 6 bases and J gave up 8 bases, with 8 bases separating them. From germline, CDR1 is SGHNT and CDR2 YENEEA. The CDR3 is 12 amino acids. CDR3 in amino acids: CASRHRDSPLHF. The CDR3 DNA reads TGTGCCAGCAGACACAGGGATTCACCCCTCCACTTT.

The chain has TRBV16 and TRBJ1-1; 9 nucleotides match TRBD1. Germline V gene lookup returns CDR1 KGHSY and CDR2 FQNENV. J gave up 13 bases and V 0 bases, and 9 bases lay outside the gene matches. The CDR3 covers 14 residues. The CDR3 DNA sequence: TGTGCCAGCAGCCAATCCTCGGGGACAGGGAGGTTTTTCTTT. It specifies CASSQSSGTGRFFF.

The genes are TRBV5-4 and TRBJ1-2; TRBD1 might be the D (5 bases). Germline CDR1 SGHNT, CDR2 YYREEE (reference sequence). The CDR3 runs 15 residues. With 0 bases removed from V and 2 bases from J, the gap between germline ends came to 11 bases. The CDR3 here is CASSLDARVNYGYTF. CDR3 in DNA: TGTGCCAGCAGCTTGGATGCCAGGGTAAACTATGGCTACACCTTC.

V is TRBV23-1 and J is TRBJ1-1; TRBD1 might be the D (6 bases). TRBV23-1 is an ORF, with its function uncertain. This CDR3 spans 15 amino acids. Deletions cut 7 bases from V and 7 bases from J, with 22 bases between. The CDR3 spells CASIAPLRVGGEAFF. In DNA, the CDR3 is TGCGCCAGCATTGCACCGCTCAGGGTAGGGGGTGAAGCTTTCTTT.

V is TRBV6-5 and J is TRBJ1-2, with D tentatively TRBD1 (5 bases). Trimming removed 0 bases at V and 9 bases at J, with 11 bases between. The CDR3 has 13 amino acids. Germline CDR1 and CDR2: MNHEY and SVGAGI. The CDR3 coding sequence is TGTGCCAGCAGTTACTCACAGGATGAGTGCTACACCTTC. This translates into CASSYSQDECYTF.

This clone has more than one count but fewer than ten. The chain combines TRBV9 with TRBJ2-2; 7 bases are a match to TRBD2. Per germline, CDR1 SGDLS and CDR2 YYNGEE. CDR3 length: 16 residues. The J segment lost 5 bases and the V segment lost 3 bases, leaving 10 bases of the junction unmatched. CDR3 nucleotide sequence: TGTGCCAGCAGCGAACGGGGGGTATACTCTACCGGGGAGCTGTTTTTT. This codes for CASSERGVYSTGELFF.

The chain couples TRBV3-1 (or the pseudogene TRBV3-2) to TRBJ2-5, with 13 bases that match TRBD2. Germline V CDR1 and CDR2: LGHDT, YNNKEL (reference sequence). V lost 0 bases, J lost 0 bases, and 4 bases stayed unmatched. The CDR3 is 18 amino acids. The CDR3 region is CASSQEGTSGANQETQYF. CDR3 DNA sequence: TGTGCCAGCAGCCAAGAAGGGACTAGCGGGGCCAACCAAGAGACCCAGTACTTC.

The chain links TRBV9 to TRBJ2-3; TRBD2 aligns across 13 bases. Germline CDR1 SGDLS, CDR2 YYNGEE. J was trimmed by 3 bases and V by 3 bases; bases with no gene match: 7. The CDR3 runs to 17 residues. CDR3 nucleotide sequence: TGTGCCAGCAGCGGGCGACTAGCGGGGGGAGGGACAGATACGCAGTATTTT. It encodes CASSGRLAGGGTDTQYF.

The chain recombines TRBV28 with TRBJ2-5; D is unresolved. Germline-derived CDR1 and CDR2 are MDHEN and SYDVKM. V lost 4 bases and J 2 bases, leaving 5 bases between the germline ends. The CDR3 runs 12 residues. The CDR3 reads CASSSVQETQYF. Written as DNA, the CDR3 is TGTGCCAGCAGTTCTGTGCAAGAGACCCAGTACTTC.

This clone appeared once. Other DNA sequences within the sample encode an identical CDR3. The chain has TRBV29-1 and TRBJ2-6; D uncertain. Trimming pared 5 bases from V and 2 bases from J, leaving 4 bases between. Germline CDR1 SQVTM, CDR2 ANQGSEA. The length of the CDR3 is 12 residues. DNA of the CDR3: TGCAGCGTTAGCCCTGGGGCCAACGTCCTGACTTTC. This codes for CSVSPGANVLTF.

The chain uses TRBV7-2 and TRBJ2-7; 7 bases line up with TRBD2. The V segment lost 1 base and the J segment 0 bases; nucleotides outside the gene matches: 6. CDR3 length: 16 amino acids. Germline V gene sequence: CDR1 SGHTA, CDR2 FQGNSA. The DNA for the CDR3 is TGTGCCAGCAGCTTAGTCGGCGGGGGAAGCTCCTACGAGCAGTACTTC. This codes for CASSLVGGGSSYEQYF. Full variable domain (rest looked up from reference TRBV7-2 and TRBJ2-7): GAGVSQSPSNKVTEKGKDVELRCDPISGHTALYWYRQSLGQGLEFLIYFQGNSAPDKSGLPSDRFSAERTGGSVSTLTIQRTQQEDSAVYLCASSLVGGGSSYEQYFGPGTRLTVT.

V is TRBV2 and J is TRBJ1-1, with 8 bases fitting TRBD1. The V segment lost 4 bases and the J segment 4 bases; nucleotides outside the gene matches: 2. Germline V gives CDR1 SNHLY, CDR2 FYNNEI. This CDR3 has 13 residues. For the CDR3, the DNA is TGTGCCAGCAGTGCCAGGGGGCTCACTGAAGCTTTCTTT. Amino acids: CASSARGLTEAFF.

V and J are TRBV19 and TRBJ1-1; maybe TRBD1 (5 bases). Germline loops: CDR1 LNHDA, CDR2 SQIVND (reference sequence). The V end lost 5 bases, the J end lost 8 bases, and 15 bases lay between the germline ends. The CDR3 loop spans 13 amino acids. The CDR3 sequence is CASSLRQGIEAFF. The CDR3 DNA sequence: TGTGCCAGTAGTTTACGTCAGGGAATAGAAGCTTTCTTT.

The V call is TRBV6-6, the J call TRBJ1-4; unclear D gene. Per the germline V gene, CDR1 is MNHNY and CDR2 is SVGAGI (reference sequence). Trimming left V 5 bases short and J 0 bases short, with 22 bases between. This CDR3 region has 19 residues. The CDR3 region has the DNA TGTGCCAGCAGTCTATTAATGCGGGGAGACTCTGCAACTAATGAAAAACTGTTTTTT. Translation: CASSLLMRGDSATNEKLFF.

This sequence joins TRBV5-6 and TRBJ2-5; TRBD2 agrees at 13 bases. Germline V gene lookup returns CDR1 SGHDT and CDR2 YYEEEE. This CDR3 spans 17 amino acids. The junction had 4 bases not matched to a gene; V was cut back by 2 bases and J by 0 bases. CDR3 sequence reads: CASSLRLAGGYQETQYF. CDR3 nucleotides: TGTGCCAGCAGCTTACGACTAGCGGGGGGCTACCAAGAGACCCAGTACTTC.

This rearrangement joins TRBV7-6 to TRBJ1-1, with a tentative D call TRBD1 (5 bases). V lost 0 bases and J 0 bases, leaving 17 bases between the germline ends. CDR3 length equals 18 residues. Per the germline V gene, CDR1 is SGHVS and CDR2 is FNYEAQ. The DNA for the CDR3 is TGTGCCAGCAGCTTAGCGCCTCGGGGGTCAGGGTTGAACACTGAAGCTTTCTTT. Translation gives CASSLAPRGSGLNTEAFF.

The CDR3 sequence is CASSIDGEGGQPQHF. CDR3 sequence (DNA): TGTGCCAGTAGTATAGATGGGGAGGGGGGTCAGCCCCAGCATTTT. This chain joins TRBV19 and TRBJ1-5, with a possible D match to TRBD1 (6 bases). The CDR3 contains 15 residues. CDR1 and CDR2 (germline): LNHDA, SQIVND (reference sequence). The V end lost 0 bases, the J end lost 6 bases, and 12 bases lay between the germline ends.

The chain links TRBV28 to TRBJ2-1; 9 bases are shared with TRBD2. J gave up 7 bases and V 2 bases, and 3 bases lay outside the gene matches. CDR1 is MDHEN, CDR2 SYDVKM, per germline. The CDR3 runs to 14 residues. CDR3 nucleotides: TGTGCCAGCAGTTTAGCGGGGGGGCCGAATGAGCAGTTCTTC. It encodes CASSLAGGPNEQFF.

On this clone itself: The same CDR3 can be traced to other DNA sequences in this sample. In DNA, the CDR3 is TGTGCCAGCAGACCGGGTTGGAGCAATCAGCCCCAGCATTTT. Amino acids: CASRPGWSNQPQHF. This chain connects TRBV6-5 to TRBJ1-5; D is unresolved. The CDR3 consists of 14 residues. The germline V gene encodes CDR1 MNHEY and CDR2 SVGAGI. Trimming pared 6 bases from V and 1 base from J, leaving 10 bases between.

The chain has TRBV6-5 and TRBJ2-1, with no clear D. The CDR3 consists of 12 residues. Germline loops: CDR1 MNHEY, CDR2 SVGAGI. Trimming left V 8 bases short and J 5 bases short, with 10 bases between. The CDR3 reads CASLSLDNEQFF. The DNA of the CDR3 is TGTGCCAGCCTGTCCCTCGACAATGAGCAGTTCTTC.

This rearrangement joins TRBV7-2 to TRBJ1-6; no clear D gene. V shed 0 bases and J shed 9 bases, with 12 bases lying between them. Germline CDR1 and CDR2: SGHTA and FQGNSA. This CDR3 region has 15 residues. The CDR3, as DNA: TGTGCCAGCAGCTTAGCGCTAGGAGAGGGTTCACCCCTCCACTTT. It specifies CASSLALGEGSPLHF.

The chain employs TRBV4-1 and TRBJ1-5; D not resolved. Germline V gives CDR1 MGHRA, CDR2 YSYEKL. Trimming shortened V by 0 bases and J by 3 bases, and 9 bases separated the two germline ends. The CDR3 length is 15 residues. The CDR3 loop reads CASSQDYPYNQPQHF. CDR3 coding DNA: TGCGCCAGCAGCCAAGATTATCCGTACAATCAGCCCCAGCATTTT.